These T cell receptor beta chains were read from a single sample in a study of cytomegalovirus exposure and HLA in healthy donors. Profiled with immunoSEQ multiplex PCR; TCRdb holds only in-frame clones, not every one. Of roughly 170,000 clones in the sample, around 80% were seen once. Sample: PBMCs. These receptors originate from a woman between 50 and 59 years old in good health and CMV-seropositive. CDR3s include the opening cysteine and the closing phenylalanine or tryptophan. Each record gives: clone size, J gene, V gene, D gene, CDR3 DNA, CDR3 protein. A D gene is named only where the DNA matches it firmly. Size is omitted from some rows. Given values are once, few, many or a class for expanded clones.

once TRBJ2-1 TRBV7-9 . TGTGCCAGCAGCTTAGTAGCTAGCTTCGGTGAGCAGTTCTTC CASSLVASFGEQFF
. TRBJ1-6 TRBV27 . TGTGCCAGCTCGTGGGGGCGCGATTCACCCCTCCACTTT CASSWGRDSPLHF
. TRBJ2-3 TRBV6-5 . TGTGCCAGCAGCCCCCCAGGCGTTCCAGATACGCAGTATTTT CASSPPGVPDTQYF
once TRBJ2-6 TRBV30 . TGTGCCTGGTCGGAGGGGGCGCCCTCTGGGGCCAACGTCCTGACTTTC CAWSEGAPSGANVLTF
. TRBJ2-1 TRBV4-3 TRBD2 TGCGCCAGCAGCCAGGCGCCTACTACAGCGGGAGTTTTTAATGAGCAGTTCTTC CASSQAPTTAGVFNEQFF
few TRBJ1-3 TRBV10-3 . TGTGCCATCAGTGGGCAGGAATCTGGAAACACCATATATTTT CAISGQESGNTIYF
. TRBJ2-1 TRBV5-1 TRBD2 TGCGCCAGCAGCTTGGCTAGCGGGGCTGAGCAGTTCTTC CASSLASGAEQFF
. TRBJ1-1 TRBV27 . TGTGCCAGCAGTTATACAGGGAGTACTGAAGCTTTCTTT CASSYTGSTEAFF
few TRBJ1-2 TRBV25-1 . TGTGCCAGCCGGGGGAATCTCTATGGCTACACCTTC CASRGNLYGYTF
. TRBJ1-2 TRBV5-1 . TGCGCCAGCAGCTTGGCGGGGGATGACTATGGCTACACCTTC CASSLAGDDYGYTF
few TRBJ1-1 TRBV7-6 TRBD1 TGTGCCAGCAGCCTAGCGGAGACAGGGGACACTGAAGCTTTCTTT CASSLAETGDTEAFF
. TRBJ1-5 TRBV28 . TGTGCCAGCAGCACCGGCGGGGGGCCAGGTCAGCCCCAGCATTTT CASSTGGGPGQPQHF
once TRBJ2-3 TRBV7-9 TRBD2 TGTGCCAGCAGCGGTGAGGGACTAGCGGGCAGCACAGATACGCAGTATTTT CASSGEGLAGSTDTQYF
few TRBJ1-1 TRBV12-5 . TGTGCTAGTGGTTTGGAAGGGAGGGAAGCTTTCTTT CASGLEGREAFF
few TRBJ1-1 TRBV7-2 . TGTGCCAGCAGCTTAGGCCCGGGGATGAACACTGAAGCTTTCTTT CASSLGPGMNTEAFF
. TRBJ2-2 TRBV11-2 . TGTGCCAGCAGCTTAACAGGGCCCCCCGGGGAGCTGTTTTTT CASSLTGPPGELFF
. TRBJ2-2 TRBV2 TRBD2 TGTGCCAGCAGTGAACTAGCGGGGGGGCCGGACACCGGGGAGCTGTTTTTT CASSELAGGPDTGELFF
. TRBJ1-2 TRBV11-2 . TGTGCCAGCAGCTTAGACAGGGCGGACGGCTACACCTTC CASSLDRADGYTF
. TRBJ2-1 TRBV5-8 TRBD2 TGTGCCAGCAGCTTGGGGCGGGGGGCCTACAATGAGCAGTTCTTC CASSLGRGAYNEQFF
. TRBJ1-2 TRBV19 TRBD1 TGTGCCAGTAGCGACCTCCCCTACAGGGGAGCTAACTATGGCTACACCTTC CASSDLPYRGANYGYTF
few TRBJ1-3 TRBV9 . TGTGCCAGCAGCGTTACAGGGCCGAGCTCTGGAAACACCATATATTTT CASSVTGPSSGNTIYF
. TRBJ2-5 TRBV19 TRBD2 TGTGCCAGTAGTATGTGGGGGACTAGCTCACAAGAGACCCAGTACTTC CASSMWGTSSQETQYF
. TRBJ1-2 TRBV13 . TGTGCCAGCAGCTTGGGCCGAGGACTCTCGTCCTATGGCTACACCTTC CASSLGRGLSSYGYTF
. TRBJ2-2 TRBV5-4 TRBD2 TGTGCCAGCAGTCGGGATGAGCGGGAGGGGAACACCGGGGAGCTGTTTTTT CASSRDEREGNTGELFF
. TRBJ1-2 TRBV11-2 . TGTGCCAGCAGCTTAGAGGCAGTTGCCGGCTACACCTTC CASSLEAVAGYTF
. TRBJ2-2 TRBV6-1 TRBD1 TGTGCCAGCAGTGATACCGGGACAGAAAACACCGGGGAGCTGTTTTTT CASSDTGTENTGELFF
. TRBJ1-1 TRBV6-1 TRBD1 TGTGCCAGCAGTGTAGGACAGGGGAACACTGAAGCTTTCTTT CASSVGQGNTEAFF
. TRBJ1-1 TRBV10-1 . TGCGCCAGCAGCCCCACAGGGCCCACTGAAGCTTTCTTT CASSPTGPTEAFF
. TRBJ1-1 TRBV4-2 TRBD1 TGTGCCAGCAGCCGAGGACAGGGGGACACTGAAGCTTTCTTT CASSRGQGDTEAFF
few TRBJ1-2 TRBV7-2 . TGTGCCAGCAGCTTCGTCAGTAACTATGGCTACACCTTC CASSFVSNYGYTF
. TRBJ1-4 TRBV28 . TGTGCCAGCAGTTCCCAGGAGCGGGCGCTGGTCGGTGAAAAACTGTTTTTT CASSSQERALVGEKLFF
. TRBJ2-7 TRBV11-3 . TGTGCCAGCAGCTCCCTATTATCACTCCCCTGCGAGCAGTACTTC CASSSLLSLPCEQYF
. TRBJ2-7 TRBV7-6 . TGTGCCAGCAGCTTAGATGAGAGCTCCTACGAGCAGTACTTC CASSLDESSYEQYF
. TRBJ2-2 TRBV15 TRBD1 TGTGCCACCAAGGGGGCCGAAAGCACCGGGGAGCTGTTTTTT CATKGAESTGELFF
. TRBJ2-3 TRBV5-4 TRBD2 TGTGCCAGCAGCTTGAGGCTAGCGGGAGGGGCAGATACGCAGTATTTT CASSLRLAGGADTQYF